This entry lists 7 T cell receptor beta chains sequenced from one sample in a study of long-term antiretroviral therapy in people with HIV. Survey-level immunoSEQ v3.0 assays were run. TCRdb's table, derived via immunoSEQ multiplex PCR, lists solely in-frame clones and lacks some. This table holds over 30,000 clones, over 70% found once. The material sequenced was unsorted PBMCs, taken 3.1 years after starting antiretroviral therapy. All receptors derive from a woman aged 50 to 60 with HIV.

In its sample, this clone was seen once. The chain combines TRBV4-1 with TRBJ2-3; D may correspond to TRBD1 or TRBD2 (5 bases each). The CDR3 consists of 16 residues. Deletions cut 4 bases from V and 2 bases from J, with 16 bases between. Germline V CDR1 and CDR2: MGHRA, YSYEKL. This chain's CDR3 is CASSRMGVLFTDTQYF. CDR3 nucleotides: TGCGCCAGCAGCCGAATGGGGGTGTTATTCACAGATACGCAGTATTTT.

The chain recombines TRBV18 with TRBJ1-1; possibly TRBD1 for D (5 bases). V was trimmed by 3 bases and J by 4 bases, leaving 12 bases between them. Germline assignment: CDR1 KGHSH and CDR2 LQKENI. The CDR3 sequence is 14 residues long. CDR3: CASSPGLGGTEAFF. The CDR3 DNA is TGTGCCAGCTCACCGGGTCTTGGGGGCACTGAAGCTTTCTTT.

This clone was found once. The chain recombines TRBV27 with TRBJ1-3; D may be TRBD1 (5 bases). The CDR3 has 13 residues. With 6 bases removed from V and 3 bases from J, the gap between germline ends came to 9 bases. Germline V CDR1 and CDR2: MNHEY, SMNVEV (reference sequence). The CDR3 DNA reads TGTGCCAGCAGATCCGGGGGTGGAAACACCATATATTTT. This codes for CASRSGGGNTIYF.

The chain has TRBV7-9 and TRBJ2-3, with unresolved D. The CDR3 has 16 amino acids. Germline lookup yields CDR1 SEHNR and CDR2 FQNEAQ (reference sequence). Trimming left V 3 bases short and J 6 bases short, with 19 bases between. The CDR3 protein is CASSLGKAGSSDTQYF. The CDR3 DNA follows: TGTGCCAGCAGCTTGGGTAAGGCAGGCTCTTCGGATACGCAGTATTTT.

V usage is TRBV7-6 and J usage is TRBJ2-1, with TRBD2 matching over 10 bases. Germline CDR1 and CDR2: SGHVS and FNYEAQ. The CDR3 is 15 residues long. Trimming took 1 base from V and 4 from J; bases not matched to a gene: 1. The CDR3 loop reads CASSLGGLAYNEQFF. DNA for the CDR3: TGTGCCAGCAGCTTAGGGGGACTAGCGTACAATGAGCAGTTCTTC.

This chain joins TRBV5-1 and TRBJ1-1; TRBD1 matches 9 bases. CDR1 and CDR2 (germline): SGHRS, YFSETQ. Trimming removed 0 bases from V and 6 bases from J; junction bases left unmatched: 3. The CDR3 loop spans 14 amino acids. In nucleotides, the CDR3 is TGCGCCAGCAGCTTGGAGGGACAGGGTCCTGAAGCTTTCTTT. This codes for CASSLEGQGPEAFF. Based on the CDR3 plus reference TRBV5-1 and TRBJ1-1, the full variable domain is KAGVTQTPRYLIKTRGQQVTLSCSPISGHRSVSWYQQTPGQGLQFLFEYFSETQRNKGNFPGRFSGRQFSNSRSEMNVSTLELGDSALYLCASSLEGQGPEAFFGQGTRLTVV.

The sample holds one count of this clone. The genes are TRBV11-2 and TRBJ1-5, with a weak D call TRBD1 (5 bases). This CDR3 comprises 18 residues. Germline loops: CDR1 SGHAT, CDR2 FQNNGV. Deletions cut 1 base from V and 0 bases from J, with 16 bases between. DNA of the CDR3: TGTGCCAGCAGCTTAGGAGGAGGGCCTAGGGGTAGCAATCAGCCCCAGCATTTT. Encoded protein: CASSLGGGPRGSNQPQHF.